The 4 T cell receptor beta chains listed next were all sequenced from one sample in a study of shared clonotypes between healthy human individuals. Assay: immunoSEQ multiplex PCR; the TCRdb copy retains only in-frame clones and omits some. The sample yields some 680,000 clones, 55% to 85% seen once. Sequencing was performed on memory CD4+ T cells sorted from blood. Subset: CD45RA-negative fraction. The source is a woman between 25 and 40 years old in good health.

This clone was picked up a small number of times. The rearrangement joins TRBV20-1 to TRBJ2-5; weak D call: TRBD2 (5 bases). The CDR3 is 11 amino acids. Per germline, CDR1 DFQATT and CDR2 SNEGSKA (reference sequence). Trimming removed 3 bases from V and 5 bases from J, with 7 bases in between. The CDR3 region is CSASGMETQYF. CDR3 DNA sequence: TGCAGTGCTAGCGGGATGGAGACCCAGTACTTC.

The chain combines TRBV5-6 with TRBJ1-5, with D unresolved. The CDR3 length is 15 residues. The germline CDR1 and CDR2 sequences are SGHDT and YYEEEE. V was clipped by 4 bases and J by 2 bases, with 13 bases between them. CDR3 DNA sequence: TGTGCCAGCAGCCTAGGTTTTTCTGGCAATCAGCCCCAGCATTTT. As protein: CASSLGFSGNQPQHF.

The CDR3 sequence: CAISREAREKLFF. DNA for the CDR3: TGTGCCATCAGTCGTGAGGCCCGGGAAAAACTGTTTTTT. This sequence joins TRBV10-3 and TRBJ1-4; no reliable D call. From germline, CDR1 is ENHRY and CDR2 SYGVKD. V gave up 5 bases and J gave up 8 bases, with 12 bases separating them. The CDR3 has 13 amino acids.

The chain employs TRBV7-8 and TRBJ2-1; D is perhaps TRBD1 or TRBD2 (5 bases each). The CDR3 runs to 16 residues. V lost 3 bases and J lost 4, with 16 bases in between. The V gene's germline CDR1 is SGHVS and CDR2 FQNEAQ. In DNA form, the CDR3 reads TGTGCCAGCAGCTTGGGCCCCGGGACCCGGTACAATGAGCAGTTCTTC. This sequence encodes CASSLGPGTRYNEQFF.